The clone carrying this T cell receptor (beta chain) has only a few counts. The data stem from a study of molecular identifiers for immune sequencing clone quantification. TCRdb independently ran MiXCR on the PCR reads; one entry per CDR3 protein. The table records about 510,000 distinct CDR3 sequences, about 22% of them present only once. Trimming at V came to 4 bases and at J to 5 bases, leaving 4 bases not matched to a gene. The length of the CDR3 is 13 residues. Germline CDR1 LNHDA, CDR2 SQIVND (reference sequence). The receptor's source is a human donor in good health. Some libraries in this study had Jurkat cell RNA spiked in. The chain links TRBV19 to TRBJ2-7, with 8 bases aligning to TRBD1. The sequenced sample consisted of naive CD8+ T cells from blood, with Jurkat cell RNA spiked in. This sample's subset: FACS-sorted CD8+CD4-CCR7+CD45RA+ naive T cells. As DNA, the CDR3 is TGTGCCAGTAGTAGGGACAGGTTTGACGAGCAGTACTTC. Its translation: CASSRDRFDEQYF.